Described below is a single TCR beta chain sequence and its context. This clone's antigen is unknown. No much larger clone exists at a distance of one base, and base qualities are not known. The data belong to a study of blood T cell repertoires in COVID-19 (dated by TCRdb to 2018 to 2021). About the study as a whole: The collaborator samples originated in the United States, Italy and Spain and spanned the acute and convalescent phases of COVID-19. The material from the prospective study consisted of cDNA or gDNA derived from T cells, B-cell-depleted T cells, or PBMCs. Subjects who had been exposed to COVID-19, were actively infected with it, or had recovered from it provided the deeply sampled blood TCRbeta repertoires that made up the dataset. A freely available public database, intended as a resource for researchers studying the immune response to SARS-CoV-2, is where the repertoires were released. Samples came from the ongoing ImmuneRACE study (first 160 participants) plus 1,254 subjects from 6 global collaborators. Nearly every sample came with metadata listing a de-identified subject ID, COVID-19 status, age in years and sex. Where available, HLA class I and class II types were obtained from metadata supplied by the sample provider rather than from assay-based typing.

Ends trimmed: V by 3 bases, J by 5 bases; bases unmatched to a gene: 5. Based on the germline V gene, the CDR1 and CDR2 sequences are SGHTA and FQGNSA. The CDR3 numbers 14 residues from cysteine through phenylalanine. The only DNA kept is the CDR3, 42 bases in frame from the first base. The immunoSEQ Assay, a bias-controlled multiplex PCR, was used to amplify TCRbeta CDR3 regions from genomic DNA. As for the authors' bioinformatics: The number of nucleated cells in each sample was estimated by amplification of reference gene primers within the assay. To quantify the absolute abundance of each unique TCRbeta CDR3 rearrangement, sequence reads were collapsed and filtered. For each sample, productive Simpson clonality was calculated by taking the square root of Simpson's diversity index across productive rearrangements. Entries here come from immuneACCESS through TCRdb and include only in-frame sequences with V and J called. Some clones fail to appear in such tables; in the studies checked, an unresolved V gene covers under half of the shortfall, and the cause of the remainder is unknown. Clone size and the V and J calls come from that table; the DNA yielded D and trimming. For this sample the table gives around 200,000 clones, of which around four fifths were detected only once. The ten largest clones add up to roughly 7.8% of the sample.

Each collaborating institution followed its own protocols to collect whole blood in K2EDTA tubes. For TCRbeta analysis, collaborator samples were shipped as frozen whole blood, as isolated PBMCs, or as DNA extracted from either sample type. The research as a whole found: Clinical and demographic metadata were provided uncurated, with the amount varying by source and participant.

The TCR originated in a middle-aged man with active or convalescent COVID-19. The chain links TRBV7-2 with TRBJ2-5; TRBD1 agrees with 8 junctional bases. Sequencing was carried out using peripheral blood. The CDR3 protein is CASSFQGARETQYF. The DNA is TGTGCCAGCAGCTTTCAGGGGGCGCGTGAGACCCAGTACTTC.